This T cell receptor beta chain was profiled in a study of blood T cell repertoires in COVID-19. The protocol was immunoSEQ multiplex PCR, while the TCRdb copy is restricted to in-frame clones and leaves out a portion. The table has 70,000 to 90,000 clones, around 78% seen once. The CDR3 length is 14 residues. V lost 2 bases and J 8 bases, leaving 13 bases between the germline ends. Germline CDR1 reads SGDLS; CDR2 reads YYNGEE. The sequenced sample consisted of peripheral blood. V is TRBV9 and J is TRBJ1-4; D remains ambiguous. This clonotype originated in a woman of 80 years or more with acute or convalescent COVID-19. The CDR3 DNA is TGTGCCAGCAGCGTGGCTCCCCGGGGAGAAAAACTGTTTTTT. Its translation is CASSVAPRGEKLFF.